This T cell receptor beta chain stems from a study of technical replicates of blood from a few donors. Clones were sequenced by immunoSEQ multiplex PCR, and TCRdb holds only the in-frame ones, with some missing. The data show 55,000 to 75,000 clones, 70% to 90% seen once. V was shortened by 5 bases and J by 6 bases, with 10 bases between the two germline ends. The CDR3 covers 13 residues. From germline, CDR1 is SEHNR and CDR2 FQNEAQ (reference sequence). The sequenced sample consisted of PBMCs. The V gene is TRBV7-9, the J gene TRBJ2-2; D is possibly TRBD2 (5 bases). The TCR sequence derives from a human donor in good health. Some clones in this sample may be carry-over from other donors' samples. CDR3 protein: CASSVTSSGELFF. CDR3 nucleotides: TGTGCCAGCAGCGTCACTAGTTCCGGGGAGCTGTTTTTT.